Listed below are T cell receptor beta chains from one sample, sequenced in a study of T cells after yellow fever vaccination. TCRdb re-derived calls from the 5' RACE reads in MiXCR, one entry per CDR3 protein. The repertoire holds about 400,000 distinct CDR3 sequences, with around 6.5% as singletons. Sequencing was performed on PBMCs, taken 5 days after the yellow fever booster vaccination. All receptors derive from a man aged 25-45 years who received the YFV17D yellow fever vaccine. Each CDR3 is given with its conserved first and last residue. Clone sizes are given selectively: once, few, many, or a class where the clone is expanded.

>TRBV20-1|NA|9
CSAMHEQFF
>TRBV12-3/TRBV12-4|many|12
CASSSGYREQYF
>TRBV11-2|few|14
CASSPGGAGNTIYF
>TRBV18|NA|13
CASSPPGQGTQYF
>TRBV5-1|many|18
CASSLGDYSGKSSYEQYF
>TRBV5-4|many|15
CASSFNPSGRNEQFF
>TRBV7-3|many|16
CASSSPGTSGYNEQFF
>TRBV12-3/TRBV12-4|many|13
CASGVGPDTEAFF
>TRBV30|NA|12
CAWDGSGTEAFF
>TRBV10-3|NA|15
CAISQGPLDIYGYTF
>TRBV7-2|few|11
CASRQAGEQYF
>TRBV9|many|13
CASSRPGVDTQYF
>TRBV28|NA|15
CASSFPTGAKNIQYF
>TRBV20-1|many|14
CSARVDGLNEKLFF
>TRBV6-2/TRBV6-3|NA|13
CASSYAGSGELFF
>TRBV14|many|12
CASSQDRMEQYF
>TRBV3-1|many|18
CASSQGGLGRGSYNEQFF
>TRBV12-3/TRBV12-4|few|13
CASSNGGNQPQHF
>TRBV5-1|few|15
CASSLEGLAHNEQFF
>TRBV6-2/TRBV6-3|many|13
CASNLGGTGELFF
>TRBV19|NA|14
CASSIEGQSYEQYF
>TRBV7-8|few|16
CASSPTPGAGLDTQYF
>TRBV10-3|few|14
CAIMSDTTSYEQYF
>TRBV20-1|few|16
CSARGTEGSSYNEQFF
>TRBV7-6|few|16
CASSLAPPNGNQPQHF
>TRBV12-3/TRBV12-4|many|12
CASVGSDGELFF
>TRBV7-2|many|15
CASSFWSGSSETQYF
>TRBV5-1|many|16
CASSLAGLAGAGELFF
>TRBV27|many|14
CASSSGTSVETQYF
>TRBV20-1|many|14
CSASSDAVADTQYF
>TRBV28|NA|14
CASSESGGIYEQYF
>TRBV5-5|many|15
CASSTPGQGNYGYTF
>TRBV12-3/TRBV12-4|NA|15
CASKWTSGITGELFF
>TRBV20-1|NA|15
CSARTTTGYSYEQYF
>TRBV15|many|12
CATSIRGDEQFF
>TRBV7-8|many|13
CASSWDRNQPQHF
>TRBV6-2/TRBV6-3|few|15
CASSNRRTSLRGYTF
>TRBV6-2/TRBV6-3|many|20
CASSPPGPGWEVGSTDTQYF
>TRBV6-5|few|17
CASSYPTSGRDDNEQFF
>TRBV4-3|NA|14
CASSQAGGSETQYF
>TRBV4-2|few|13
CASSQENQDREFF
>TRBV7-8|many|11
CASSFTNEQFF
>TRBV20-1|NA|15
CSARAQDRGLHGYTF
>TRBV7-2|NA|13
CASSTQKDQPQHF
>TRBV7-9|many|15
CASSPSGRGPDTQYF
>TRBV10-3|NA|13
CATSMTSAETQYF
>TRBV19|few|17
CASSIYFAGTTTGELFF
>TRBV3-1|many|14
CASSQAVDTDTQYF
>TRBV3-1|many|15
CASSPLTSGSETQYF
>TRBV6-2/TRBV6-3|NA|15
CASCGYGVIQETQYF
>TRBV29-1|few|14
CSVGAGTQRDGYTF
>TRBV11-2|NA|19
CASSYILSGSIGSYNEQFF
>TRBV20-1|many|12
CSATISNEKLFF
>TRBV5-1|many|16
CASSPLDRGRGDTQYF
>TRBV5-1|many|15
CASSPGQGLDYGYTF
>TRBV27|few|15
CASRGGTGGPYEQYF
>TRBV7-2|NA|16
CANSVGTSGTYNEQFF